These 2 T cell receptor beta chains share one sample of origin, sequenced in a study of spatial heterogeneity in lung cancer. Time point given: sample taken at primary tumor resection. Frozen PBMC, nontumor lung or tumor provided whole RNA, which was sequenced unsorted. A single record per CDR3 protein comes from TCRdb applying MiXCR to the 5' RACE reads. The sample includes approximately 52,000 distinct CDR3 sequences, 6% to 9% of them seen just once. The sample was PBMCs, taken at surgery. The receptors here all came from a female donor with early-stage non-small cell lung cancer.

In this sample, this clonotype turned up many times. The V and J genes are TRBV4-2 and TRBJ2-3; 7 positions agree with TRBD1. The V gene end was trimmed by 1 base and the J gene end by 4 bases; junction bases not matched to a gene: 2. CDR1 is LGHNA, CDR2 YNFKEQ, per germline. The CDR3 loop spans 14 amino acids. CDR3 nucleotides: TGTGCCAGCAGCCAAGGACAGGGTCCAGATACGCAGTATTTT. Translating it yields CASSQGQGPDTQYF.

There are many counts of this clonotype. The chain couples TRBV5-1 to TRBJ2-5; 7 bases agree with TRBD2. The CDR3 sequence is 18 residues long. The V gene end was trimmed by 2 bases and the J gene end by 5 bases; junction bases not matched to a gene: 18. CDR1 is SGHRS, CDR2 YFSETQ, per germline. CDR3 nucleotide sequence: TGCGCCAGCAGCTTCAACCCCCCTGGCCGGGGGGAGCGGGAGACCCAGTACTTC. Amino acids: CASSFNPPGRGERETQYF.